The source of this T cell receptor (beta chain) is a study of T cell repertoires in cytomegalovirus infection. Study-level information: Public TCR beta signatures marked donors with CMV infection and the matching HLA. Study findings and constraints: Based on cumulative public TCR beta family frequency, carriers of CMV plus the relevant HLA were identified.

TCRdb fed the reads into MiXCR, producing one record per CDR3 protein. The top ten hold about 4.5% of the sample, which has hundreds of thousands of distinct CDR3 sequences, around a tenth seen once. The CDR3 contains 15 residues. The V gene lost 4 bases and the J gene lost 9 bases, with 25 bases spanning the gap. Per germline, CDR1 DFQATT and CDR2 SNEGSKA (reference sequence). The table lists this clonotype with a few counts. Its antigen is not identified. Material: PBMCs. This sequence joins TRBV20-1 and TRBJ2-7; D is tentatively TRBD1 or TRBD2 (7 bases each). The sequence was obtained from a human donor in good health (CMV status not recorded). Some clones in this sample may be carry-over from other donors' samples. In DNA, the CDR3 is TGCAGTGCTAAAGAGACAGGGACTATATTCGAGGGGCAGTACTTC. It is translated as CSAKETGTIFEGQYF.